The rows below give T cell receptor beta chains drawn from one sample of a study of T cells after yellow fever vaccination. TCRdb independently ran MiXCR on the 5' RACE reads; one entry per CDR3 protein. The sample contains roughly 250,000 distinct CDR3 sequences, under 15% of which appear only once. Sequencing used CD4+ T cells sorted from PBMCs, obtained 45 days after the yellow fever booster vaccination. Source of these receptors: a man aged 25-45 years who received the YFV17D yellow fever vaccine. Each CDR3 is given with its conserved first and last residue. The D gene is left open where the match is weak. For some rows the clone size is stated as once, few or many, or as a class when expanded; others skip it.

-,-,TRBJ2-2,TRBV20-1,CSARAGTTGELFF,TGCAGTGCTAGAGCGGGTACCACCGGGGAGCTGTTTTTT
TRBD1,many,TRBJ2-1,TRBV9,CASSARQGISNEQFF,TGTGCCAGCAGCGCCCGACAGGGGATATCGAATGAGCAGTTCTTC
TRBD2,-,TRBJ2-2,TRBV18,CASSPPRASGYTGELFF,TGTGCCAGCTCACCACCTAGGGCTAGCGGATACACCGGGGAGCTGTTTTTT
-,few,TRBJ2-7,TRBV5-1,CASSPSQDEQYF,TGCGCCAGCAGCCCCTCTCAGGACGAGCAGTACTTC
TRBD2,-,TRBJ2-7,TRBV7-9,CASSPAGGRVYEQYF,TGTGCCAGCAGCCCCGCGGGCGGGAGAGTGTACGAGCAGTACTTC
-,few,TRBJ2-3,TRBV10-3,CAISDAGTDTQYF,TGTGCCATCAGTGATGCTGGGACAGATACGCAGTATTTT
-,-,TRBJ2-2,TRBV2,CASSALREANTGELFF,TGTGCCAGCAGTGCTTTGCGGGAAGCGAACACCGGGGAGCTGTTTTTT
-,-,TRBJ2-3,TRBV11-2,CASSLWSGTQYF,TGTGCCAGCAGCTTATGGAGTGGGACGCAGTATTTT
-,-,TRBJ2-2,TRBV12-3/TRBV12-4,CASSLIRKHNTGELFF,TGTGCCAGCAGTTTAATACGGAAACATAACACCGGGGAGCTGTTTTTT
-,-,TRBJ1-5,TRBV25-1,CASTGGERQPQHF,TGTGCCAGCACCGGGGGCGAAAGGCAGCCCCAGCATTTT
-,few,TRBJ1-2,TRBV7-9,CASSLTGTERGYTF,TGTGCCAGCAGCTTAACAGGGACGGAGCGGGGCTACACCTTC
TRBD2,-,TRBJ2-7,TRBV12-3/TRBV12-4,CASSFSLAGEEQYF,TGTGCCAGCAGTTTTAGCCTAGCGGGCGAAGAGCAGTACTTC
-,few,TRBJ2-2,TRBV13,CASSETAPGGSEELFF,TGTGCCAGCAGCGAAACCGCCCCCGGGGGTTCCGAGGAGCTGTTTTTT
TRBD1,many,TRBJ2-3,TRBV27,CASSDRGTDTQYF,TGTGCCAGCTCCGACAGGGGCACAGATACGCAGTATTTT
-,many,TRBJ2-1,TRBV20-1,CSSGTLNEQFF,TGCAGTTCCGGGACCCTCAATGAGCAGTTCTTC
-,many,TRBJ2-7,TRBV7-2,CASSLTGYEQYF,TGTGCCAGCAGCTTGACCGGCTACGAGCAGTACTTC
TRBD2,few,TRBJ2-7,TRBV5-5,CASSHSGRSSYEQYF,TGTGCCAGCAGCCATAGCGGGAGAAGCTCCTACGAGCAGTACTTC
TRBD2,-,TRBJ2-2,TRBV5-6,CASSLFGLAGDARELFF,TGTGCCAGCAGCTTGTTCGGACTAGCGGGAGATGCGCGGGAGCTGTTTTTT
-,-,TRBJ2-5,TRBV7-8,CASSSHGETQYF,TGTGCCAGCAGCTCCCATGGGGAGACCCAGTACTTC
-,-,TRBJ1-1,TRBV20-1,CSAGGSEAFF,TGCAGTGCGGGGGGATCTGAAGCTTTCTTT
-,few,TRBJ2-7,TRBV6-1,CASTGIGSAYEQYF,TGTGCCAGCACGGGTATCGGGAGTGCCTACGAGCAGTACTTC
-,-,TRBJ2-7,TRBV5-1,CASSLNPGTNEQYF,TGCGCCAGCAGCTTGAATCCAGGGACGAACGAGCAGTACTTC
TRBD2,-,TRBJ2-3,TRBV20-1,CSATLAASTDTQYF,TGCAGTGCGACACTAGCGGCTAGCACAGATACGCAGTATTTT
-,-,TRBJ1-6,TRBV20-1,CSARGLGPPLHF,TGCAGTGCTAGAGGCTTGGGTCCTCCCCTCCACTTT
TRBD1,-,TRBJ2-5,TRBV3-1,CASNPGQASKTQETQYF,TGTGCCAGCAACCCGGGACAGGCCAGTAAAACACAAGAGACCCAGTACTTC
TRBD2,-,TRBJ2-3,TRBV20-1,CSAAGLARVADTQYF,TGCAGTGCGGCTGGACTAGCTCGCGTCGCAGATACGCAGTATTTT
-,few,TRBJ2-3,TRBV7-2,CASSSPEEGSGDTQYF,TGTGCCAGCAGCTCCCCGGAGGAGGGGTCGGGAGATACGCAGTATTTT
-,-,TRBJ1-1,TRBV10-3,CAISKDDQVSEAFF,TGTGCCATCAGTAAGGACGACCAGGTCTCTGAAGCTTTCTTT
-,few,TRBJ2-5,TRBV20-1,CSARDLQETQYF,TGCAGTGCTAGGGACTTACAAGAGACCCAGTACTTC
-,medium-sized,TRBJ2-1,TRBV29-1,CSVGWEFYNEQFF,TGCAGCGTTGGTTGGGAGTTCTACAATGAGCAGTTCTTC
-,few,TRBJ2-7,TRBV10-3,CAISEPQGGLGEQYF,TGTGCCATCAGTGAGCCTCAAGGGGGGCTCGGCGAGCAGTACTTC
TRBD2,-,TRBJ2-5,TRBV28,CASRSGGRLQETQYF,TGTGCCAGCAGGTCCGGCGGGAGGCTACAAGAGACCCAGTACTTC
TRBD2,few,TRBJ2-7,TRBV10-3,CAISNGLAGAPRYEQYF,TGTGCCATCAGTAATGGACTAGCGGGAGCCCCCCGGTACGAGCAGTACTTC
-,-,TRBJ1-1,TRBV5-1,CASSIGGRTEAFF,TGCGCCAGCAGCATAGGGGGGAGGACTGAAGCTTTCTTT
-,-,TRBJ2-5,TRBV12-3/TRBV12-4,CASRRQVGTQYF,TGTGCCAGCAGACGACAGGTGGGGACCCAGTACTTC
TRBD1,few,TRBJ1-1,TRBV7-9,CASSENPGQGRTEAFF,TGTGCCAGCAGCGAAAACCCGGGACAGGGAAGGACTGAAGCTTTCTTT
TRBD1,-,TRBJ1-1,TRBV5-1,CASSSQGTFAEAFF,TGCGCCAGCAGCTCACAGGGGACCTTCGCTGAAGCTTTCTTT